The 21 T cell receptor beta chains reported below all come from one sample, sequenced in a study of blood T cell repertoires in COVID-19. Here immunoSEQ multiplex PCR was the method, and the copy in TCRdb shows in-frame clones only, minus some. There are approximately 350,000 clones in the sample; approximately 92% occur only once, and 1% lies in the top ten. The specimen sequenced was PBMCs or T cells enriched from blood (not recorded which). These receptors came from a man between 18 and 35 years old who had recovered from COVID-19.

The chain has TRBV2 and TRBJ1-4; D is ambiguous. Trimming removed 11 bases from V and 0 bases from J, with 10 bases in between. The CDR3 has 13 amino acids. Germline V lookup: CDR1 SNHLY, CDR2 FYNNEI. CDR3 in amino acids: CAVRGATNEKLFF. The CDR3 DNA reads TGTGCCGTCCGGGGTGCAACTAATGAAAAACTGTTTTTT.

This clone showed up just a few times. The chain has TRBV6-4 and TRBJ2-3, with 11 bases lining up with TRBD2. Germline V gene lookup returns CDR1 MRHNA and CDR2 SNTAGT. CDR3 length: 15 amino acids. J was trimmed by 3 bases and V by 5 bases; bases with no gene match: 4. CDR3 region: CASSNSGGATDTQYF. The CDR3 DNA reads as TGTGCCAGCAGTAATAGCGGGGGGGCGACAGATACGCAGTATTTT.

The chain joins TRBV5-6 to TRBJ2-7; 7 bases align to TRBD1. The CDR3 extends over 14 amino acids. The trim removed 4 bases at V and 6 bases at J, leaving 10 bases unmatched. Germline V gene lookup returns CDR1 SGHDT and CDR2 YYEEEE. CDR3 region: CASSPLEGAGEQYF. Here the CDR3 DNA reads TGTGCCAGCAGCCCTTTAGAGGGGGCAGGCGAGCAGTACTTC.

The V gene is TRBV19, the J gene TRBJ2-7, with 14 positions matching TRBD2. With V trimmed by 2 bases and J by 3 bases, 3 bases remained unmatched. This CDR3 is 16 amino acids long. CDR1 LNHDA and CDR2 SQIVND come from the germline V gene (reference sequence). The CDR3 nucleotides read TGTGCCAGTAGTATATCGGGACTAGCGGGGGTCTACGAGCAGTACTTC. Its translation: CASSISGLAGVYEQYF.

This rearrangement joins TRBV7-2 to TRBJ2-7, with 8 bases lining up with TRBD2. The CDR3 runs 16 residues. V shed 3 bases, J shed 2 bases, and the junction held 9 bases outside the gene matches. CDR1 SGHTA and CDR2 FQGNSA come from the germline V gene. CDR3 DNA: TGTGCCAGCAGCTTTAGCGGGGCCGGGGAGACCTACGAGCAGTACTTC. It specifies CASSFSGAGETYEQYF.

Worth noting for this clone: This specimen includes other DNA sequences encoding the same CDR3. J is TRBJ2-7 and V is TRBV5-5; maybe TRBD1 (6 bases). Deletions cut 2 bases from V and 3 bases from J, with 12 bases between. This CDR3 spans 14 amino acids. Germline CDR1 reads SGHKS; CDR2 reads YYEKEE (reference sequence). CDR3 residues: CASSFGQGNYEQYF. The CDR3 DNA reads TGTGCCAGCAGCTTTGGTCAGGGGAACTACGAGCAGTACTTC.

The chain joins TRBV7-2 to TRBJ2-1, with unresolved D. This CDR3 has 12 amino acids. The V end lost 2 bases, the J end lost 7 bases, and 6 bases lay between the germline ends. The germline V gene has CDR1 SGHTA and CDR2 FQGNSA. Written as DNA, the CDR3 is TGTGCCAGCAGCTTAATGAGGAATGAGCAGTTCTTC. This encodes CASSLMRNEQFF.

The CDR3 spells CASSLGDRNTDTQYF. The CDR3 DNA follows: TGTGCCAGCAGCTTGGGGGACAGGAACACAGATACGCAGTATTTT. J is TRBJ2-3 and V is TRBV5-8; TRBD1 matches at 8 bases. The V gene end was trimmed by 0 bases and the J gene end by 2 bases; junction bases not matched to a gene: 2. CDR1 SGHTS and CDR2 YDEGEE come from the germline V gene. The CDR3 consists of 15 residues.

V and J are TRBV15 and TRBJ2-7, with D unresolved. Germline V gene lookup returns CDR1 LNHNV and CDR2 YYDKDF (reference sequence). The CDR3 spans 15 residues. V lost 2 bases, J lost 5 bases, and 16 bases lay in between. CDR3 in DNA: TGTGCCACCAGCAGAACCCAGGCCTCGTCAGACGAGCAGTACTTC. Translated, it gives CATSRTQASSDEQYF.

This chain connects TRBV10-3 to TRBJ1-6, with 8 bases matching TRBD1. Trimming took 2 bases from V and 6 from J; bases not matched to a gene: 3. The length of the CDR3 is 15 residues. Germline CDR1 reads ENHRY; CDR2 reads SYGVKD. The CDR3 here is CAISERGTGNSPLHF. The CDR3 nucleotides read TGTGCCATCAGTGAGAGAGGGACAGGTAATTCACCCCTCCACTTT.

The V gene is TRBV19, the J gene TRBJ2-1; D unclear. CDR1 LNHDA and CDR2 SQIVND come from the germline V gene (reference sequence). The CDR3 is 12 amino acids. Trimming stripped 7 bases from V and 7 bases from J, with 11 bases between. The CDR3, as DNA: TGTGCCAGTACCCCAGGTGGTAATGAGCAGTTCTTC. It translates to CASTPGGNEQFF.

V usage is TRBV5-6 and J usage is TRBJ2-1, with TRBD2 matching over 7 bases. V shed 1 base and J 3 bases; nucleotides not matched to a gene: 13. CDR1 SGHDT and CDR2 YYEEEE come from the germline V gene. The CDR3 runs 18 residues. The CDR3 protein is CASSLSGTAGLVYNEQFF. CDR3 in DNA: TGTGCCAGCAGCTTGTCCGGTACAGCGGGGCTTGTCTACAATGAGCAGTTCTTC.

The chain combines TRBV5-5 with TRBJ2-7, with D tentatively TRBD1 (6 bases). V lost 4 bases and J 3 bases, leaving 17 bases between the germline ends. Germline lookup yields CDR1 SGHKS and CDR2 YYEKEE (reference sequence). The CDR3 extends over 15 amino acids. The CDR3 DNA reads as TGTGCCAGCAGCCTACGAGACAGGCAAGACTACGAGCAGTACTTC. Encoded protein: CASSLRDRQDYEQYF.

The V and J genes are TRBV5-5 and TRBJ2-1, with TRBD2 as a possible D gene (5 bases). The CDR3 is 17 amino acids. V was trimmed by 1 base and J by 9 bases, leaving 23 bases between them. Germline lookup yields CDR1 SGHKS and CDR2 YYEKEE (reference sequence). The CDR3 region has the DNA TGTGCCAGCAGCTTGTGGGGAGCAAATGGAGGCTCGGCTGAGCAGTTCTTC. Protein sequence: CASSLWGANGGSAEQFF.

CDR3 in amino acids: CASSSGDATNEKLFF. The CDR3 DNA reads as TGCGCCAGCAGCTCAGGCGACGCAACTAATGAAAAACTGTTTTTT. The rearrangement joins TRBV5-1 to TRBJ1-4; no reliable D call. The germline V gene encodes CDR1 SGHRS and CDR2 YFSETQ. The CDR3 runs 15 residues. V lost 3 bases, J lost 0 bases, and 9 bases lay in between.

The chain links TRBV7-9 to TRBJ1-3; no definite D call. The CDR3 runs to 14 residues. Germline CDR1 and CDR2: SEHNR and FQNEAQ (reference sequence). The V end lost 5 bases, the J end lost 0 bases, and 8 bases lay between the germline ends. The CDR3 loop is CASSLQDSGNTIYF. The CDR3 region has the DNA TGTGCCAGCAGCCTCCAGGACTCTGGAAACACCATATATTTT. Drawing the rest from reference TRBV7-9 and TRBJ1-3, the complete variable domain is DTGVSQNPRHKITKRGQNVTFRCDPISEHNRLYWYRQTLGQGPEFLTYFQNEAQLEKSRLLSDRFSAERPKGSFSTLEIQRTEQGDSAMYLCASSLQDSGNTIYFGEGSWLTVV.

CDR3 amino acids: CASGIDRAAAGELFF. CDR3 DNA sequence: TGTGCCAGCGGCATCGACAGGGCGGCCGCCGGGGAGCTGTTTTTT. This sequence joins TRBV18 and TRBJ2-2; 7 nucleotides align to TRBD1. The trim removed 8 bases at V and 6 bases at J, leaving 12 bases unmatched. CDR3 size: 15 residues. Germline CDR1 KGHSH, CDR2 LQKENI.

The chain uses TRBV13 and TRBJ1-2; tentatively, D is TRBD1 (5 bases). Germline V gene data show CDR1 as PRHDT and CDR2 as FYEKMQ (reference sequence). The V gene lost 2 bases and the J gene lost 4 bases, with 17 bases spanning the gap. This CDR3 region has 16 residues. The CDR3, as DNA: TGTGCCAGCAGCTTAACCTACCAAGGAGGGGCCTATGGCTACACCTTC. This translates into CASSLTYQGGAYGYTF.

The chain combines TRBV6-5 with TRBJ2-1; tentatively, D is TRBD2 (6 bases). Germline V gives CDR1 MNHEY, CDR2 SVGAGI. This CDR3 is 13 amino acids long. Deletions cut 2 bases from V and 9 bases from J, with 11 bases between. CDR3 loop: CASSYSAGTEQFF. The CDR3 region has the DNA TGTGCCAGCAGTTACAGTGCGGGGACTGAGCAGTTCTTC.

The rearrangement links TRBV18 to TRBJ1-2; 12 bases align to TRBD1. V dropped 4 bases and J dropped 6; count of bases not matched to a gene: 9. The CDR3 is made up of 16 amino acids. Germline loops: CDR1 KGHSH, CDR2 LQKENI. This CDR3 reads CASSQSTGTGGNGYTF. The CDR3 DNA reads TGTGCCAGCTCACAATCTACCGGGACAGGGGGCAATGGCTACACCTTC.

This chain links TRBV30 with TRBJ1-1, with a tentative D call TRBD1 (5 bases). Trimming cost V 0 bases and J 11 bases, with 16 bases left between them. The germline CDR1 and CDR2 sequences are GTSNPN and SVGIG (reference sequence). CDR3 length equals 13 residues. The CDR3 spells CAWSVLGAYGAFF. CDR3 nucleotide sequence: TGTGCCTGGAGTGTACTTGGGGCGTACGGGGCTTTCTTT.